This T cell receptor beta chain was recovered during a study of blood T cell repertoires in COVID-19. Study context: Acute-phase and convalescent COVID-19 samples originated in the United States, Italy and Spain. Sample material is recorded as cDNA or gDNA derived from T cells, B-cell-depleted T cells, or PBMCs.

Original analysis: Reference gene primers were amplified, and this amplification served to estimate nucleated cell counts. TCRdb keeps only in-frame clones here, not all; method: immunoSEQ multiplex PCR. The V and J calls and clone size come from that table; D and trimming were worked out from the DNA. The sample shows a few hundred thousand clones, roughly 84% of them seen only once. Specimen: peripheral blood. This TCR was recovered from a middle-aged man who had recovered from COVID-19.

This CDR3 is CASSPQGGRIRETQYF. In DNA form, the CDR3 reads TGTGCCAGCAGCCCCCAAGGCGGGAGAATCCGAGAGACCCAGTACTTC. The chain has TRBV3-1 (or the pseudogene TRBV3-2) and TRBJ2-5, with 7 bases fitting TRBD2. The CDR3 loop spans 16 amino acids. Trimming took 4 bases from V and 4 from J; bases not matched to a gene: 12. Germline CDR1 and CDR2: LGHDT and YNNKEL (reference sequence).